The 29 T cell receptor delta chains below all came from one sample that was sequenced in a study of gamma-delta chains in newborns, infants, children. TCRdb reapplied CATT to the reads. The sample comprises 14,000 to 15,000 delta-chain clones, approximately 7% of which are singletons, and more than 20% rests with the top ten. The sequenced sample consisted of blood. The origin of the receptors is a child who was a newborn, infant or young child, either healthy, febrile or measles-vaccinated (not recorded which).

By proportion, this clone is medium-sized (0.01 to 0.1%). The chain employs TRDV2 and TRDJ1, with TRDD3 matching over 11 bases. The CDR3 length is 18 residues. Germline CDR1 GEAIGNYY, CDR2 EKD. V was pared by 3 bases and J by 2 bases, with 13 bases of the junction left unmatched. This CDR3 reads CACDSLGDTEGKTDKLIF. CDR3 coding DNA: TGTGCCTGTGACTCCCTGGGGGATACTGAGGGTAAGACCGATAAACTCATCTTT.

This clone was found a few times. This sample also contains other DNA sequences that code for the same CDR3. The CDR3 DNA sequence: TGTGCCTGTGACACCCTTACTGGGGGATCCCGATCATCCTGGGACACCCGACAGATGTTTTTC. It is translated as CACDTLTGGSRSSWDTRQMFF. The chain uses TRDV2 and TRDJ3, with TRDD3 matching over 10 bases. CDR3 length: 21 residues. Losses at the gene ends were 0 bases for V and 1 base for J; bases not matched to a gene: 11. CDR1 and CDR2 from the germline V gene are GEAIGNYY and EKD.

This clone was seen repeatedly, ten times or more. The chain's CDR3 is CACDTAQLFF. CDR3 in DNA: TGTGCCTGTGACACAGCACAACTCTTCTTT. The rearrangement links TRDV2 to TRDJ2; D uncertain. The germline V gene has CDR1 GEAIGNYY and CDR2 EKD. The V and J ends lost 1 base and 7 bases respectively, with 0 bases between them. The CDR3 length is 10 residues.

In this sample, this clone turned up a few times. Other DNA variants within this sample encode the same CDR3. The V call is TRDV2, the J call TRDJ3; 8 positions match TRDD3. The CDR3 consists of 19 residues. V trimming: 3 bases; J trimming: 0 bases; junction bases outside the gene matches: 9. Germline CDR1 is GEAIGNYY and CDR2 is EKD. This CDR3 is CACDPILGGSSWDTRQMFF. In DNA form, the CDR3 reads TGTGCCTGTGACCCTATACTGGGGGGAAGCTCCTGGGACACCCGACAGATGTTTTTC.

This clone has a handful of counts. At the DNA level, this CDR3 is encoded by other sequences in the same sample as well. This sequence joins TRDV2 and TRDJ3; TRDD3 agrees at 11 bases. The CDR3 length is 19 residues. The V segment lost 3 bases and the J segment 0 bases; nucleotides outside the gene matches: 6. Germline V CDR1 and CDR2: GEAIGNYY, EKD. CDR3: CACDVLGDISSWDTRQMFF. CDR3 bases: TGTGCCTGTGACGTACTGGGGGATATTAGCTCCTGGGACACCCGACAGATGTTTTTC.

This clone has just a few counts. One junction end does not reproduce the germline sequence, and a read error may be involved. This chain joins TRDV2 and TRDJ3; 10 bases are shared with TRDD3. The germline gives CDR1 GEAIGNYY, CDR2 EKD. This CDR3 is 19 amino acids long. The CDR3 reads CACDAVLGDLSWDTRRMFF. For the CDR3, the DNA is TGTGCCTGTGACGCCGTACTGGGGGATCTCTCCTGGGACACCCGACGGATGTTTTTC.

Worth noting for this clone: At one end, the junction sequence differs from germline, possibly due to a read error. The chain combines TRDV2 with TRDJ3; 11 nucleotides line up with TRDD3. The CDR3 loop spans 20 amino acids. CDR1 and CDR2 from the germline V gene are GEAIGNYY and EKD. CDR3 region: CACDTVGDTPSSWGTRQMFF. CDR3 in DNA: TGTGCCTGTGACACCGTGGGGGATACGCCTAGCTCCTGGGGCACCCGACAGATGTTCTTC.

This clone was observed a handful of times. A much larger clone differs from this one at a single base, so this may be a read error. V usage is TRDV2 and J usage is TRDJ3; possibly TRDD3 for D (6 bases). The V end was cut by 0 bases, the J end by 0 bases, with 17 bases between. Per germline, CDR1 GEAIGNYY and CDR2 EKD. The CDR3 is made up of 20 amino acids. CDR3 region: CACDTPGTEGYSWDTRQMFF. As DNA, the CDR3 is TGTGCCTGTGACACCCCAGGTACTGAGGGATACTCCTGGGACACCCGACAGATGTTTTTC.

This clone was counted a few times. Other DNA sequences in this sample translate to the same CDR3. V is TRDV2 and J is TRDJ3; D may be TRDD3 (5 bases). Per germline, CDR1 GEAIGNYY and CDR2 EKD. The CDR3 has 18 residues. Trimming pared 0 bases from V and 0 bases from J, leaving 11 bases between. The CDR3 region is CACDTWGESSWDTRQMFF. The CDR3 region has the DNA TGTGCCTGTGACACCTGGGGAGAGAGCTCCTGGGACACCCGACAGATGTTTTTC.

Points on this clone: A read error may produce the germline difference seen at one junction end. This sequence joins TRDV2 and TRDJ3, with 13 bases matching TRDD3. The CDR3 contains 19 residues. Germline-derived CDR1 and CDR2 are GEAIGNYY and EKD. The CDR3, as DNA: TGTGCCCGTGACACTGTTACTGGGGGATACGCCTGGGACACCCGACAGATGTTTTTC. Amino acid sequence: CARDTVTGGYAWDTRQMFF.

This clone came up a few times. The rearrangement links TRDV2 to TRDJ1; 13 nucleotides line up with TRDD3. Germline V gene lookup returns CDR1 GEAIGNYY and CDR2 EKD. CDR3 size: 15 residues. Trimming cost V 6 bases and J 2 bases; bases outside gene matches: 5. CDR3 DNA sequence: TGTGCCTGTACTGGGGGATACGGGGAGACCGATAAACTCATCTTT. Translated, it gives CACTGGYGETDKLIF.

The sample holds a few counts of this clone. This chain uses TRDV2 with TRDJ3, with 10 bases matching TRDD3. The CDR3 contains 21 residues. The J segment lost 0 bases and the V segment lost 0 bases, leaving 10 bases of the junction unmatched. Germline CDR1 reads GEAIGNYY; CDR2 reads EKD. The CDR3 region has the DNA TGTGCCTGTGACACCGGAAGACTGGGGGATCCCAGCTCCTGGGACACCCGACAGATGTTTTTC. Residues: CACDTGRLGDPSSWDTRQMFF.

This clone was counted a few times. The V and J genes are TRDV2 and TRDJ3, with 7 bases identical to TRDD3. The CDR3 consists of 18 residues. Trimming removed 3 bases from V and 1 base from J; junction bases left unmatched: 8. Looked up from germline, CDR1 is GEAIGNYY and CDR2 is EKD. The CDR3 bases are TGTGCCTGTGACGTCGTACTGGGGATGTCCTGGGACACCCGACAGATGTTTTTC. Translated: CACDVVLGMSWDTRQMFF.

As for this clone: It differs at one base from a far larger clone, so likely a read error. Other nucleotide sequences from this sample produce the same CDR3. The J gene is TRDJ3, the V gene TRDV2; 11 nucleotides line up with TRDD3. V dropped 1 base and J dropped 0; count of bases not matched to a gene: 4. This CDR3 comprises 19 residues. Germline assignment: CDR1 GEAIGNYY and CDR2 EKD. Here the CDR3 DNA reads TGTGCCTGTGACACGGTACTGGGGGATAGCTCCTGGGACACCCGACAGATGTTTTTC. It encodes CACDTVLGDSSWDTRQMFF.

This clone appeared a few times. This rearrangement joins TRDV2 to TRDJ3, with D maybe TRDD3 (5 bases). Germline CDR1 and CDR2: GEAIGNYY and EKD. The germline V and J ends were trimmed by 1 base and 0 bases, with 15 bases remaining between them. There are 19 residues in the CDR3. The CDR3 DNA reads as TGTGCCTGTGACACAGCGGGGGTCATCAGCTCCTGGGACACCCGACAGATGTTTTTC. Translating it yields CACDTAGVISSWDTRQMFF.

The chain carries TRDV2 and TRDJ3, with 10 bases that match TRDD3. After removal of 4 bases from V and 0 bases from J, the junction contained 8 bases not matched to a gene. This CDR3 has 19 amino acids. Germline V gene lookup returns CDR1 GEAIGNYY and CDR2 EKD. The CDR3 loop reads CACERLGDRSSWDTRQMFF. DNA of the CDR3: TGTGCCTGTGAGAGACTGGGGGATCGTAGCTCCTGGGACACCCGACAGATGTTTTTC.

The sample holds a few counts of this clone. The TCRdb protein comes from a much larger clone and disagrees with this DNA's translation at residue 3, likely due to a read error; the protein given here is derived from the DNA. The J gene is TRDJ3, the V gene TRDV2, with D possibly being TRDD3 (6 bases). The germline V gene has CDR1 GEAIGNYY and CDR2 EKD. This CDR3 is 16 amino acids long. In DNA form, the CDR3 reads TGTGCCCGTGACACCTGGGGCTCCTGGGACACCCGACAGATGTTTTTC. This encodes CARDTWGSWDTRQMFF.

This clone was counted only a few times. This chain links TRDV3 with TRDJ3; 9 bases are a match to TRDD3. CDR1 and CDR2 (germline): TVYSNPD, GDNSRS (reference sequence). This CDR3 contains 18 residues. V dropped 0 bases and J dropped 0; count of bases not matched to a gene: 6. This chain's CDR3 is CAFSRGIHSSWDTRQMFF. CDR3 in DNA: TGTGCCTTTAGTCGGGGGATACACAGCTCCTGGGACACCCGACAGATGTTTTTC.

This clone was counted many times. The sample holds other DNA sequences that translate to the same CDR3. The J gene is TRDJ1, the V gene TRDV2, with TRDD3 matching 8 bases. Germline V gives CDR1 GEAIGNYY, CDR2 EKD. With V trimmed by 0 bases and J by 4 bases, 0 bases remained unmatched. CDR3 size: 13 residues. The CDR3 DNA follows: TGTGCCTGTGACACCGGGGGATACGATAAACTCATCTTT. This gives the protein CACDTGGYDKLIF.

This clone was observed a few times. The TCRdb protein, from a much larger clone, departs from this DNA's translation at residue 4, likely by read error; the protein shown derives from the DNA. The chain employs TRDV2 and TRDJ3, with TRDD3 matching 13 bases. V gave up 5 bases and J gave up 2 bases; unmatched junction bases: 8. Germline CDR1 is GEAIGNYY and CDR2 is EKD. The CDR3 contains 19 residues. CDR3 sequence: CACGVLGDTRTWDTRQMFF. The CDR3 DNA is TGTGCCTGTGGCGTACTGGGGGATACGCGCACCTGGGACACCCGACAGATGTTTTTC.

This clone came up a few times. CDR3 sequence (DNA): TGTGCCTGTGACACCGTCTGGGGGATACGCGTCTCCTGGGACACCCGACAGATGTTTTTC. This sequence encodes CACDTVWGIRVSWDTRQMFF. J is TRDJ3 and V is TRDV2; TRDD3 matches at 12 bases. Germline V CDR1 and CDR2: GEAIGNYY, EKD. The CDR3 runs to 20 residues. Trimming took 0 bases from V and 0 from J; bases not matched to a gene: 5.

This clone showed up many times. A clone one base away is much larger, so this may be a read error. The chain joins TRDV2 to TRDJ3; 8 nucleotides agree with TRDD3. CDR1 and CDR2 from the germline V gene are GEAIGNYY and EKD. V was pared by 3 bases and J by 2 bases, with 2 bases of the junction left unmatched. The CDR3 length is 16 residues. The CDR3 protein is CACDGIRAWDTRQMFF. The CDR3 DNA sequence: TGTGCCTGTGACGGGATACGCGCCTGGGACACCCGACAGATGTTTTTC.

This clone was observed many times. The gene calls are TRDV2 and TRDJ3; TRDD3 aligns across 7 bases. From germline, CDR1 is GEAIGNYY and CDR2 EKD. The ends lost 1 base at V and 3 bases at J; junction bases unmatched: 8. The CDR3 is made up of 18 amino acids. Here the CDR3 reads CACDTIGGAVWDTRQMFF. As DNA, the CDR3 is TGTGCCTGTGACACAATTGGGGGAGCGGTCTGGGACACCCGACAGATGTTTTTC.

The V call is TRDV2, the J call TRDJ3, with 9 bases matching TRDD3. Germline CDR1 and CDR2: GEAIGNYY and EKD. CDR3 length: 20 residues. Germline trimming cut 3 bases from V and 0 bases from J; bases unmatched to any gene: 11. CDR3 sequence: CACDFMRGILGSWDTRQMFF. In DNA, the CDR3 is TGTGCCTGTGACTTCATGCGGGGGATACTAGGCTCCTGGGACACCCGACAGATGTTTTTC.

This clone was recorded a few times. The CDR3 coding sequence is TGTGCCTGTGACACCCTGGGGGACTCGATCTCCTGGGACACCCGACAGATGTTTTTC. It is translated as CACDTLGDSISWDTRQMFF. The chain joins TRDV2 to TRDJ3; 8 nucleotides line up with TRDD3. The germline CDR1 and CDR2 sequences are GEAIGNYY and EKD. The CDR3 extends over 19 amino acids. V shed 0 bases, J shed 0 bases, and the junction held 6 bases outside the gene matches.

This clone has more than one count but fewer than ten. The same CDR3 arises from other DNA sequences in this sample as well. This chain links TRDV2 with TRDJ3; 10 bases are a match to TRDD3. This CDR3 has 19 residues. J gave up 0 bases and V 3 bases, and 7 bases lay outside the gene matches. Germline assignment: CDR1 GEAIGNYY and CDR2 EKD. The CDR3 bases are TGTGCCTGTGACCCCGTACTGGGGGATTTCTCCTGGGACACCCGACAGATGTTTTTC. Protein sequence: CACDPVLGDFSWDTRQMFF.

This clone was counted ten times or more. Other DNA sequences in this specimen translate into the identical CDR3. The CDR3: CACDKVLGDLSSWDTRQMFF. Here the CDR3 DNA reads TGTGCCTGTGACAAAGTACTGGGGGATTTGAGCTCCTGGGACACCCGACAGATGTTTTTC. This chain connects TRDV2 to TRDJ3, with 10 nucleotides matching TRDD3. CDR3 length: 20 residues. CDR1 is GEAIGNYY and CDR2 is EKD in the germline V gene. V lost 2 bases, J lost 0 bases, and 9 bases stayed unmatched.

This clone was picked up many times. Other nucleotide sequences from this sample produce the same CDR3. The V call is TRDV2, the J call TRDJ1, with TRDD3 matching 13 bases. Germline lookup yields CDR1 GEAIGNYY and CDR2 EKD. There are 16 residues in the CDR3. Losses at the gene ends were 4 bases for V and 0 bases for J; bases not matched to a gene: 4. Written as DNA, the CDR3 is TGTGCCTGTGATTTACTGGGGGATACGTACACCGATAAACTCATCTTT. Its protein is CACDLLGDTYTDKLIF.

The rearrangement joins TRDV2 to TRDJ3, with TRDD3 identical over 7 bases. The trim removed 0 bases at V and 2 bases at J, leaving 15 bases unmatched. The CDR3 extends over 21 amino acids. Per the germline V gene, CDR1 is GEAIGNYY and CDR2 is EKD. The CDR3 bases are TGTGCCTGTGACACCGGTTTCTGGGGGGCCACTGATCCCTGGGACACCCGACAGATGTTTTTC. Its protein is CACDTGFWGATDPWDTRQMFF.